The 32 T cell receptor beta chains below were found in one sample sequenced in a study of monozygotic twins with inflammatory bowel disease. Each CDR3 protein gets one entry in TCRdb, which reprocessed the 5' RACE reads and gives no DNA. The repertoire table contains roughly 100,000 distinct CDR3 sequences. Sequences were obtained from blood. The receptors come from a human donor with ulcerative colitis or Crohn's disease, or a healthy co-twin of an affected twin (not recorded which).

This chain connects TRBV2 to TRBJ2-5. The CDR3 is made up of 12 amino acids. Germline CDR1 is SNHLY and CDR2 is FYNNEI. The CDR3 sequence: CASSPDRETQYF.

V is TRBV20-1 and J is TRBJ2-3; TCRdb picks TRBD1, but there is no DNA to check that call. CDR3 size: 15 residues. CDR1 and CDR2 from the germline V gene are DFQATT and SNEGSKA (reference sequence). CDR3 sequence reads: CSARASGHRTDTQYF.

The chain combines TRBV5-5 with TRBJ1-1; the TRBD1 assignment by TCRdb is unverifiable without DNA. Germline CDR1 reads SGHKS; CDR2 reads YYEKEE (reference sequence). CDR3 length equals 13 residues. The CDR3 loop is CASSHRVNTEAFF.

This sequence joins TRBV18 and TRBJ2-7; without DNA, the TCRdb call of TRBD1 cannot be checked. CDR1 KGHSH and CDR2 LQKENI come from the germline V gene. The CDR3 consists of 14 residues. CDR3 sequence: CASSPGQVGYEQYF.

The CDR3 protein is CASSQNDYNEQFF. This rearrangement joins TRBV4-3 to TRBJ2-1. The CDR3 loop spans 13 amino acids. The germline V gene encodes CDR1 LGHNA and CDR2 YSLEER.

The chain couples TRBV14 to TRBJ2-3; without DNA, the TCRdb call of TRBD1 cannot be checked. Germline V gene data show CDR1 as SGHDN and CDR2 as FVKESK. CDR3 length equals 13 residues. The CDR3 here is CASSWTNSDTQYF.

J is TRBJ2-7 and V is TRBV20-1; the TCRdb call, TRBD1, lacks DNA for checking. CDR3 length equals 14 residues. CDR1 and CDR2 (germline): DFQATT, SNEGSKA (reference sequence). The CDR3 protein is CSARDRPEIYEQYF.

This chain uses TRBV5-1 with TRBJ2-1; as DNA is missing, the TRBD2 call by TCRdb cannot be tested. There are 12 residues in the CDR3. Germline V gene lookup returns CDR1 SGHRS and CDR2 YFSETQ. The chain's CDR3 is CASSFGGGEQFF.

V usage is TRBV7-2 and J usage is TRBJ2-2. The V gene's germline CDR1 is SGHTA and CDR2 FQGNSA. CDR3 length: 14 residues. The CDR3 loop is CASSSVANTGELFF.

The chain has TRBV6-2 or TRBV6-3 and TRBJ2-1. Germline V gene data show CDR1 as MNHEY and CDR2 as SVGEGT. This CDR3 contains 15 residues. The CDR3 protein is CASSYERYSYNEQFF.

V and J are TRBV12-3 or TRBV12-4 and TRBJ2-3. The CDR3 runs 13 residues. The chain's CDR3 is CASSPYATDTQYF.

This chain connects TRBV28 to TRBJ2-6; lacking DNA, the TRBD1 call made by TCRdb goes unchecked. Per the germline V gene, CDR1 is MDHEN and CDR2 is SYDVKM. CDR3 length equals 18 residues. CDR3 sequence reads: CASRSGGGVGSGANVLTF.

The CDR3 protein is CASRPPSSFVGRTDTQYF. This chain joins TRBV6-2 or TRBV6-3 and TRBJ2-3; the TRBD1 assignment by TCRdb is unverifiable without DNA. The germline gives CDR1 MNHEY, CDR2 SVGEGT. This CDR3 comprises 18 residues.

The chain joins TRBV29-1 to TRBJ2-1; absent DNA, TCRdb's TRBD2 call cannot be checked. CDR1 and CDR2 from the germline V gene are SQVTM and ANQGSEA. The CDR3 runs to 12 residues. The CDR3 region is CSAFSGRSEQFF.

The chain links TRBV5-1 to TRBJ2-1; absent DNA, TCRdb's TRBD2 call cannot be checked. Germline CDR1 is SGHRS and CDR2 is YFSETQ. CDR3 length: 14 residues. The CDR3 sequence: CASSLDYRYNEQFF.

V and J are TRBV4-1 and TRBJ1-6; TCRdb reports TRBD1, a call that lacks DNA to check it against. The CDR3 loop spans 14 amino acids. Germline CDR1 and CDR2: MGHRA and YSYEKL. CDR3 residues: CASADKWNNSPLHF.

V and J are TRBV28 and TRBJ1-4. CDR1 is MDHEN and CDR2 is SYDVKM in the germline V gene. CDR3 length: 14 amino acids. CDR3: CASREGTTNEKLFF.

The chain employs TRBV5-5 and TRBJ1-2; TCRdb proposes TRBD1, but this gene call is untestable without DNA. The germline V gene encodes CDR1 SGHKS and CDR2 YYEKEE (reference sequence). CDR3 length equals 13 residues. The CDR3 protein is CASSPSGVYGYTF.

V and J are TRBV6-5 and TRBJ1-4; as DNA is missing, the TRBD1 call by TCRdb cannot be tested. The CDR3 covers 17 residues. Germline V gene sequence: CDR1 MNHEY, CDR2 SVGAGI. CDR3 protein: CASSYSYSQGINEKLFF.

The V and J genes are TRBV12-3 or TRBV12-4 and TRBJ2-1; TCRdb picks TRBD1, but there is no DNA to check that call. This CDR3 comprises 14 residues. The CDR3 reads CASSSSDRYNEQFF.

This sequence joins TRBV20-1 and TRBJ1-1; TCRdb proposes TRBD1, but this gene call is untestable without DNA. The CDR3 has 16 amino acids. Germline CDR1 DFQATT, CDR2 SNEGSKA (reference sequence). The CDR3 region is CSATPPRGLTNTEAFF.

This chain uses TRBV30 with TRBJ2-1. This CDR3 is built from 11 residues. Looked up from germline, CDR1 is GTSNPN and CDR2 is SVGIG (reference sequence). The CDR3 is CAWSVQGEQFF.

The CDR3 region is CASSRGREMNTEAFF. The rearrangement uses TRBV7-2 and TRBJ1-1; TCRdb selects TRBD1, and the lack of DNA leaves this call unchecked. Germline CDR1 is SGHTA and CDR2 is FQGNSA. The CDR3 runs to 15 residues. The entire variable domain, with the rest obtained from reference TRBV7-2 and TRBJ1-1, is as follows: GAGVSQSPSNKVTEKGKDVELRCDPISGHTALYWYRQSLGQGLEFLIYFQGNSAPDKSGLPSDRFSAERTGGSVSTLTIQRTQQEDSAVYLCASSRGREMNTEAFFGQGTRLTVV.

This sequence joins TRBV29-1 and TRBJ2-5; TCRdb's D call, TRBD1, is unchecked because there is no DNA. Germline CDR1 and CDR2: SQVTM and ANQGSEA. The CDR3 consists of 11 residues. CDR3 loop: CSVQGWETQYF.

CDR3 sequence: CASSRVQGNTEAFF. V and J are TRBV18 and TRBJ1-1. Germline assignment: CDR1 KGHSH and CDR2 LQKENI. This CDR3 comprises 14 residues. Full variable domain (missing parts from reference TRBV18 and TRBJ1-1): NAGVMQNPRHLVRRRGQEARLRCSPMKGHSHVYWYRQLPEEGLKFMVYLQKENIIDESGMPKERFSAEFPKEGPSILRIQQVVRGDSAAYFCASSRVQGNTEAFFGQGTRLTVV.

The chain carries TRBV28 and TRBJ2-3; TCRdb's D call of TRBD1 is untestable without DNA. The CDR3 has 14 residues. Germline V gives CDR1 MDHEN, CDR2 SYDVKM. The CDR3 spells CASSALAGADTQYF. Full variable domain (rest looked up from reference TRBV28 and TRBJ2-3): DVKVTQSSRYLVKRTGEKVFLECVQDMDHENMFWYRQDPGLGLRLIYFSYDVKMKEKGDIPEGYSVSREKKERFSLILESASTNQTSMYLCASSALAGADTQYFGPGTRLTVL.

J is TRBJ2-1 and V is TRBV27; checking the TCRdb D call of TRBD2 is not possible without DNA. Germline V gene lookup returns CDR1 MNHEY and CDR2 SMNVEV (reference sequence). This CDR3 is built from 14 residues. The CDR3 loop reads CASSRTSGYNEQFF.

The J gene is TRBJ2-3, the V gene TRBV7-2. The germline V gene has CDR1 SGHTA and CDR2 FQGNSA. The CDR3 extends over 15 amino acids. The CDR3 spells CASSLGARSTDTQYF.

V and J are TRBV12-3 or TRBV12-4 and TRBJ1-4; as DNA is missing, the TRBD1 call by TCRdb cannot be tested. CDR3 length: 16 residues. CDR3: CASSSRTGGERGKLFF.

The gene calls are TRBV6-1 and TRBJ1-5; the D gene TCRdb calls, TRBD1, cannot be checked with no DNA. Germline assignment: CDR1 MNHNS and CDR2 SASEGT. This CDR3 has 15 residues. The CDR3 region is CASTSTGGPNQPQHF.

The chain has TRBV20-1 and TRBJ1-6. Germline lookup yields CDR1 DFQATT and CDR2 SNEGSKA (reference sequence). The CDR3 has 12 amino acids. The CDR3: CSARGGNSPLHF.

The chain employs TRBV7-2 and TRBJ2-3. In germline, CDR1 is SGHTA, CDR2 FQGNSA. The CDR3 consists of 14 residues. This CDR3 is CASSSALGTDTQYF.